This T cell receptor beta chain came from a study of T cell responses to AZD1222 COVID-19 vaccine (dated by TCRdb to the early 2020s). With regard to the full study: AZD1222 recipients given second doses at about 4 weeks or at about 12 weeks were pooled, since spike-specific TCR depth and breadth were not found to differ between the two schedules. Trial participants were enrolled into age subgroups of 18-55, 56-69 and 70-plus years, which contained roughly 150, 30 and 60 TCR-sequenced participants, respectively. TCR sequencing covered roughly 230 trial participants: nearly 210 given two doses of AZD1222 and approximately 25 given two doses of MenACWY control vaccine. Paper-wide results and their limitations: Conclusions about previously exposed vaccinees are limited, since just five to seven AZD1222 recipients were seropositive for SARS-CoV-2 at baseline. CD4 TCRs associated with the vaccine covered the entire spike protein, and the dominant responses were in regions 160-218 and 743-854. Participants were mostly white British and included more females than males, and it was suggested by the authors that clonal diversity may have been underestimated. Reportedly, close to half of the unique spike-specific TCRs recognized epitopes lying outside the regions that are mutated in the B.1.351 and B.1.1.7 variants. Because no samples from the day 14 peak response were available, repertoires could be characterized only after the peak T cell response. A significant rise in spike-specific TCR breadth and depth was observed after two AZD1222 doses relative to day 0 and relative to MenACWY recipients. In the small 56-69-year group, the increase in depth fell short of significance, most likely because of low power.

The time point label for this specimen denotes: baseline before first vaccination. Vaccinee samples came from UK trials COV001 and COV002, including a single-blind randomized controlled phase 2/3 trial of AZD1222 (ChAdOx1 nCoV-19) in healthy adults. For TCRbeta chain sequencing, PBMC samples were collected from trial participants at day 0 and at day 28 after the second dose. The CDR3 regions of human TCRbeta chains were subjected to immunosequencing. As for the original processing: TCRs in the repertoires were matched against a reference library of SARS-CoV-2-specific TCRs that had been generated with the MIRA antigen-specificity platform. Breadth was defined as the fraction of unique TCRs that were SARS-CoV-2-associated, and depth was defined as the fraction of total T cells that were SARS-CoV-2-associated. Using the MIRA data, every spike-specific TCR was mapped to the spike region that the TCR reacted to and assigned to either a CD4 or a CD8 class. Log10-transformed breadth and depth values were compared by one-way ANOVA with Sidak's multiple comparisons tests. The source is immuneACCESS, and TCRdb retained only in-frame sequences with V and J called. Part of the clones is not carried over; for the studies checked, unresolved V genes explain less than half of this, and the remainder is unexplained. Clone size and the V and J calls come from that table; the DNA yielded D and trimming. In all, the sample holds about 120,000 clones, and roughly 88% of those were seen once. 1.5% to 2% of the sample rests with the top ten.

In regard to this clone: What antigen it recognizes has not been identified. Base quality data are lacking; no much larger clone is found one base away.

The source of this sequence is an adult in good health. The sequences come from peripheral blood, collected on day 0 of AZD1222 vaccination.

The CDR3 amino acid sequence is: CASSYWDRDTEAFF. DNA sequence: TGTGCCAGCAGTTACTGGGACAGGGACACTGAAGCTTTCTTT. This sequence uses TRBV6-6 and TRBJ1-1; 9 bases in the middle match TRBD1. Looking up the germline V gene (reference sequence) yields CDR1 MNHNY and CDR2 SVGAGI. Trimming accounts for 1 base at V and 3 bases at J, while the number of junction bases matched to no gene is 0. The CDR3 starts with the cysteine, ends with the phenylalanine, and has 14 residues. Only the CDR3 DNA stays, 42 bases, in frame from base 1.